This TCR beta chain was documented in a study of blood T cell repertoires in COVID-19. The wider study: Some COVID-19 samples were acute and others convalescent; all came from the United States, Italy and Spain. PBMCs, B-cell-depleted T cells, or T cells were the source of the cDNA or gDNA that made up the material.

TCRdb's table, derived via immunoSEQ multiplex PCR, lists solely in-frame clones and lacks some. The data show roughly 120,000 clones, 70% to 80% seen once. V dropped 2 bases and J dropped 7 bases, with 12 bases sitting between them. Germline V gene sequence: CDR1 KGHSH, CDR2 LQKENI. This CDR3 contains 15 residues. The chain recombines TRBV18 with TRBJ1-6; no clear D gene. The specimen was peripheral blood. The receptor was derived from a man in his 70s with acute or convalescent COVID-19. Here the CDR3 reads CASSPFPERNSPLHF. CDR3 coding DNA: TGTGCCAGCTCACCATTCCCGGAGAGAAATTCACCCCTCCACTTT.